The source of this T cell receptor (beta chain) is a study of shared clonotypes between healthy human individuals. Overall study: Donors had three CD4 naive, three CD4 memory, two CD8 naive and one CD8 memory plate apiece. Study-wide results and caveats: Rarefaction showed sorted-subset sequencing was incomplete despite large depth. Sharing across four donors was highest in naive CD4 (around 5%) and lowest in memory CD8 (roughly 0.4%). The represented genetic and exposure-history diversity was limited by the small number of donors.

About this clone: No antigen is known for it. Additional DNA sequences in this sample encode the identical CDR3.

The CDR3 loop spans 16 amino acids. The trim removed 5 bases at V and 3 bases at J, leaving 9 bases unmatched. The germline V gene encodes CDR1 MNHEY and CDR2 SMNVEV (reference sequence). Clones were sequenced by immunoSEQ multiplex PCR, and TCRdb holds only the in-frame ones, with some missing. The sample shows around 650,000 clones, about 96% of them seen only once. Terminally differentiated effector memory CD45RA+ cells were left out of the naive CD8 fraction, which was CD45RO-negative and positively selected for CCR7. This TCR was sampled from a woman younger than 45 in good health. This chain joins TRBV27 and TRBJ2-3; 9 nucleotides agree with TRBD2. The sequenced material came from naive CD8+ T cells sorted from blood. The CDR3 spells CASSPLAGVGTDTQYF. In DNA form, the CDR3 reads TGTGCCAGCAGTCCATTAGCGGGAGTGGGTACAGATACGCAGTATTTT.